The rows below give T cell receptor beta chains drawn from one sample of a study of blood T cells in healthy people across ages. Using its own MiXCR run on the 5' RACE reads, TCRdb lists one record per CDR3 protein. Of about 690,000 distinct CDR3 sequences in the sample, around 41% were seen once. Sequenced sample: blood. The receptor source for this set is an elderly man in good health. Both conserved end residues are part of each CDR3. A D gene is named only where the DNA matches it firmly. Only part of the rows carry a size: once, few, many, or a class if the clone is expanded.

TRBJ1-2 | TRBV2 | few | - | TGTGCCAGCAGTGAATCCCGCAGCCATAACTATGGCTACACCTTC | CASSESRSHNYGYTF
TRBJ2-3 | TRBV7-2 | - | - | TGTGCCAGCAGCTTTCGGGGTAACACAGATACGCAGTATTTT | CASSFRGNTDTQYF
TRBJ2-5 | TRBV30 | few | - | TGTGCCTGGCAGCATTTTGCGGGGGAGACCCAGTACTTC | CAWQHFAGETQYF
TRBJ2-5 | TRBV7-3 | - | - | TGTGCCAGCAGCTTATCGGCTAGCGAAGAGACCCAGTACTTC | CASSLSASEETQYF
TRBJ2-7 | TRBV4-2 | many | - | TGTGCCAGCAGCCAAGATGCGGCCGTCTACGAGCAGTACTTC | CASSQDAAVYEQYF
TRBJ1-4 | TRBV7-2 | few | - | TGTGCCAGCAGCTTGTTCAGCAATGAAAAACTGTTTTTT | CASSLFSNEKLFF
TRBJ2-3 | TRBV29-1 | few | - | TGCAGCGTTGAAGATCTTGGGGGTGGCACAGATACGCAGTATTTT | CSVEDLGGGTDTQYF
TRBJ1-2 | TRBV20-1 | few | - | TGCAGTGCTAGTAAGGGGGATCGTGGCTACACCTTC | CSASKGDRGYTF
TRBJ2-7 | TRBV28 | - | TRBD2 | TGTGCCAGCCTCGGAGCGGGGAGCTTGTACGAGCAGTACTTC | CASLGAGSLYEQYF
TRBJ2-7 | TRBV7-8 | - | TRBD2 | TGTGCCAGCAGCTTAGGGACTAGCGGGGGAGAGCAGTACTTC | CASSLGTSGGEQYF
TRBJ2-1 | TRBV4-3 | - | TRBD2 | TGCGCCAGCAGCCGCGAGAGCGGGGGGGGAAATGAGCAGTTCTTC | CASSRESGGGNEQFF
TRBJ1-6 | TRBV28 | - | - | TGTGCCAGCAGCAGGACTCCCTTTTGGGACTCACCCCTCCACTTT | CASSRTPFWDSPLHF
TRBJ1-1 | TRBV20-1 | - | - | TGCAGTAGCCGGAGGGCCACAAAACTCATGAACACTGAAGCTTTCTTT | CSSRRATKLMNTEAFF
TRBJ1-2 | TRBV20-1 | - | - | TGCAGTGCTAGAAATGGGCTCTATGGCTACACCTTC | CSARNGLYGYTF
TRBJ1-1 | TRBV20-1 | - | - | TGCAGTGCTAGAGGTTCAGGGAAAAAAGAAGCTTTCTTT | CSARGSGKKEAFF
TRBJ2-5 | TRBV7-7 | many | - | TGTGCTAGCAGCTTCGAAAACCAAGAGACCCAGTACTTC | CASSFENQETQYF
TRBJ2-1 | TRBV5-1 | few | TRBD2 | TGCGCCAGCAGCTTACAGGGACTAGCGGGGGGCAGGAATGAGCAGTTCTTC | CASSLQGLAGGRNEQFF
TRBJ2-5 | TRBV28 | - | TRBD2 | TGTGCCAGCAGTCGCCTAGCGGGAGTCATCAATGAGCAGTACTTC | CASSRLAGVINEQYF
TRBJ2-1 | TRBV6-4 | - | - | TGTGCCAGCAGTGACTACCCCCACAATGTGCAGTTCTTC | CASSDYPHNVQFF
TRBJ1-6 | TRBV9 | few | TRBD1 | TGTGCCAGCAGCGTAGTAGACAGGGAAGTGAATTCACCCCTCCACTTT | CASSVVDREVNSPLHF
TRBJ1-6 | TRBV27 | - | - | TGTGCCAGCAGTCCTGGGCTGGCCCGGTCACCCCTCCACTTT | CASSPGLARSPLHF
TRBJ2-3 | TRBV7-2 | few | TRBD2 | TGTGCCAGCGCTTCGGGGGGAACCATAGATACGCAGTATTTT | CASASGGTIDTQYF
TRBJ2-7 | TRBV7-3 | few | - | TGTGCCAGCAGCCCTCAGGGACTTCGGGACGAGCAGTACTTC | CASSPQGLRDEQYF
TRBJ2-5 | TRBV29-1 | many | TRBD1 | TGCAGCGTTGATCCCGGCAGGGGGCAAGAGACCCAGTACTTC | CSVDPGRGQETQYF
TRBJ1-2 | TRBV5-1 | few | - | TGCGCCAGCAGCCCGGGGACACAAGCGAACTATGGCTACACCTTC | CASSPGTQANYGYTF
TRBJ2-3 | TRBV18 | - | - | TGTGCCAGCTATCCAATCGTCGCTGCAGATACGCAGTATTTT | CASYPIVAADTQYF
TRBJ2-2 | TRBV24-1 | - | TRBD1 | TGTGCCACCAGTGATCATCCGACAAAGGGGGCTAACGGGGAGCTGTTTTTT | CATSDHPTKGANGELFF
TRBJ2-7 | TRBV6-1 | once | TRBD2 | TGTGCCAGCAGCCCCCTAGGACTAGCTAACAATGAGCGGTACTTC | CASSPLGLANNERYF
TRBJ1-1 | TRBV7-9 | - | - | TGTGCCAGCACCCTAGGCGGGACGGCAAACACTGAAGCTTTCTTT | CASTLGGTANTEAFF
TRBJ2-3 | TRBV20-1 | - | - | TGCAGTGCTTCCGGACACAGAGGGGGGGGGTCCAATACGCAGTATTTT | CSASGHRGGGSNTQYF
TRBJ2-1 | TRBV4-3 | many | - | TGCGCCAGCAGCCCCCTCCGTGGCTCCTACAATGAGCAGTTCTTC | CASSPLRGSYNEQFF
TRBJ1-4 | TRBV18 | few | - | TGTGCCAGCTCAAGCGACAGGAATGAAAAACTGTTTTTT | CASSSDRNEKLFF
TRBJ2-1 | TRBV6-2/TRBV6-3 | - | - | TGTGCCAGCAGCCCTAGGCCCACGGGTCGTGGGGGAGAGGGCAATGAGCAGTTCTTC | CASSPRPTGRGGEGNEQFF
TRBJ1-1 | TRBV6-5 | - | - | TGTGCCAGCAGTTACACCCGGGGCCGCTTTACGGTGGGCACTGAAGCTTTCTTT | CASSYTRGRFTVGTEAFF
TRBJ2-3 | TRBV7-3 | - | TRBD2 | TGTGCCAGCAGCTTAGAGGGTCTAGCGGGGCAAGATACGCAGTATTTT | CASSLEGLAGQDTQYF
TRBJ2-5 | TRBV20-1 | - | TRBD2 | TGCAGTGCTCAGCGGGGGCAAGAGACCCAGTACTTC | CSAQRGQETQYF
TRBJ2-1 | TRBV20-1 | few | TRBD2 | TGCAGTGCTAGCGGGAGGGATAACAATGAGCAGTTCTTC | CSASGRDNNEQFF
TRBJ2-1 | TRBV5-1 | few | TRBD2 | TGCGCCAGCAGCTTCGGACTAGCGGGTTTTACCAATGAGCAGTTCTTC | CASSFGLAGFTNEQFF
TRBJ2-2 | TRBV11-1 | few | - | TGTGCCAGCAGCTTAGTCGTGACACACACCACCGTCGTAAGTTTGAACACCGGGGAGCTGTTTTTT | CASSLVVTHTTVVSLNTGELFF
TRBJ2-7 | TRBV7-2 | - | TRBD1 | TGTGCCAGCAGCAAACAGGGGGCGTCCTACAATGAGCAGTACTTC | CASSKQGASYNEQYF
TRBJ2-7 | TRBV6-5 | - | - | TGTGCCAGCAGCCTACTACCCCAAGCCTTCTACGAGCAGTACTTC | CASSLLPQAFYEQYF
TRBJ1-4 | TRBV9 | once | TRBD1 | TGTGCCAGCAGCCCCCACCCGGGACAGACCGAAAAACTGTTTTTT | CASSPHPGQTEKLFF
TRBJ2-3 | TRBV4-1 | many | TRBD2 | TGCGCCAGCAGCCTGTTGAGCGGGAGAGGCCCAGATACGCAGTATTTT | CASSLLSGRGPDTQYF
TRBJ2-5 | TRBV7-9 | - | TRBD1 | TGTGCCAGCAGCTTAGGGGACAGGCCCCAAGAGACCCAGTACTTC | CASSLGDRPQETQYF
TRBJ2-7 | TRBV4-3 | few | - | TGCGCCAGCAGCCAAGATAAACGGGACGATATATTCTACGAGCAGTACTTC | CASSQDKRDDIFYEQYF
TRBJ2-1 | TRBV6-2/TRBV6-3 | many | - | TGTGCCAGCAGTAAGAACCCGGCTACCCAGTTCTTC | CASSKNPATQFF
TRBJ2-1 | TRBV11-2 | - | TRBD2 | TGTGCCAGCAGCCCCCTGGCTAGCGGGAGACCCAATGAGCAGTTCTTC | CASSPLASGRPNEQFF
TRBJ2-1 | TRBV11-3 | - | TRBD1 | TGTGCCAGCAGCCCAGGACAGGGGTCCCGGTCATACTACAATGAGCAGTTCTTC | CASSPGQGSRSYYNEQFF
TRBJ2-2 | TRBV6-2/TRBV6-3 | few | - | TGTGCCAGCAGTCCCAACAGGGTGAACACCGGGGAGCTGTTTTTT | CASSPNRVNTGELFF
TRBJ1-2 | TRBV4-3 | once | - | TGCGCCAGCAGCCAAGATTGGGAAACGAGGTATGACTACACCTTC | CASSQDWETRYDYTF
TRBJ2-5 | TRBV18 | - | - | TGTGCCAGCTCACCACCGATGGTCGGGGAGACCCAGTACTTC | CASSPPMVGETQYF
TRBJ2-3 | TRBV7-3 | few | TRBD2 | TGTGCCAGCAGCCTTAGGGGCGCGGGAGTCACAGATACGCAGTATTTT | CASSLRGAGVTDTQYF